Given below is one T cell receptor beta chain in context. Its target is unknown. Every subset's genomic DNA went evenly onto several immunoSEQ plates. TCRdb's copy holds only in-frame clones and misses some; the assay was immunoSEQ multiplex PCR. The sample yields 2,500,000 or so clones, roughly 93% seen once. This record belongs to a study of shared clonotypes between healthy human individuals. Overall study: Three plates each covered CD4 naive and memory; CD8 naive two, CD8 memory one. Study outcomes and limitations: Several donors held approximately 4.6% of naive CD4 clonotypes in common.

The V end lost 4 bases, the J end lost 9 bases, and 13 bases lay between the germline ends. The germline CDR1 and CDR2 sequences are MNHEY and SVGAGI. The CDR3 has 13 residues. CD45RA-negative memory and CD45RA+ naive subsets were split from the CD4+ cells. The TCR originated in a young man in good health. Some clones in this sample may be carry-over from other donors' samples. The sequencing input was naive CD4+ T cells from PBMCs. Subset noted: CD45RA+ positively selected. The chain has TRBV6-5 and TRBJ2-1; the D is unclear. This CDR3 reads CASSFDRYGEQFF. CDR3 nucleotides: TGTGCCAGCAGTTTCGATAGATATGGTGAGCAGTTCTTC.